These T cell receptor beta chains were read from a single sample in a study of identifying expanded T cells in peripheral blood. Using immunoSEQ multiplex PCR, the repertoire was profiled, and TCRdb retains in-frame clones only, with some absent. Of about 100,000 clones listed, 88% are singletons. The sample comprised blood. The origin of the receptors is a person aged 18 to 75 in good health. CDR3s include the opening cysteine and the closing phenylalanine or tryptophan. D genes are given only for firm matches. Some rows have no size entry. The others give once, few or many, or a class for an expanded clone.

V gene	clone size	D gene	J gene	CDR3 protein	CDR3 DNA
TRBV4-1	.	TRBD2	TRBJ2-1	CASSPSGGALNEQFF	TGCGCCAGCAGCCCTAGCGGGGGGGCCTTAAATGAGCAGTTCTTC
TRBV9	.	.	TRBJ2-5	CASSVGGVPQETQYF	TGTGCCAGCAGCGTAGGAGGGGTTCCCCAAGAGACCCAGTACTTC
TRBV11-2	.	.	TRBJ1-1	CASSLPGLMNTEAFF	TGTGCCAGCAGCCTCCCCGGACTGATGAACACTGAAGCTTTCTTT
TRBV30	.	.	TRBJ1-4	CAWSVPTGFTNEKLFF	TGTGCCTGGAGTGTCCCTACAGGGTTCACTAATGAAAAACTGTTTTTT
TRBV18	.	.	TRBJ2-2	CASSPMGLGDTGELFF	TGTGCCAGCTCACCTATGGGCCTGGGGGACACCGGGGAGCTGTTTTTT
TRBV6-5	once	.	TRBJ1-2	CASSPDGNYGYTF	TGTGCCAGCAGCCCGGACGGGAACTATGGCTACACCTTC
TRBV10-1	.	.	TRBJ2-1	CASSDRNEQFF	TGCGCCAGCAGTGACAGGAATGAGCAGTTCTTC
TRBV12-5	.	TRBD2	TRBJ2-3	CASGLRFQGLELTDTQYF	TGTGCTAGTGGTTTGAGGTTTCAGGGACTAGAATTGACAGATACGCAGTATTTT
TRBV5-4	once	TRBD2	TRBJ2-3	CASSLTSGFTDTQYF	TGTGCCAGCAGCTTGACTAGCGGTTTCACAGATACGCAGTATTTT
TRBV5-1	.	TRBD1	TRBJ1-6	CASSWGQSSYNSPLHF	TGCGCCAGCAGCTGGGGACAGAGCTCCTATAATTCACCCCTCCACTTT
TRBV7-9	.	.	TRBJ2-5	CASSFGSAETQYF	TGTGCCAGCAGCTTTGGGTCCGCAGAGACCCAGTACTTC
TRBV15	.	TRBD2	TRBJ2-7	CATSRGGTLSSYEQYF	TGTGCCACCAGCAGGGGGGGGACTCTGAGCTCCTACGAGCAGTACTTC
TRBV27	.	.	TRBJ2-1	CASSKSLARGHEQFF	TGTGCCAGCAGTAAGTCTCTAGCCCGAGGCCATGAGCAGTTCTTC
TRBV7-9	.	.	TRBJ1-3	CASSQTNSGNTIYF	TGTGCCAGCAGCCAGACTAACTCTGGAAACACCATATATTTT
TRBV9	.	TRBD2	TRBJ2-5	CASSVAGGLRETQYF	TGTGCCAGCAGCGTAGCGGGGGGGCTGAGGGAGACCCAGTACTTC
TRBV18	.	TRBD1	TRBJ2-1	CASSPGTGGYNEQFF	TGTGCCAGCTCACCAGGGACAGGAGGATACAATGAGCAGTTCTTC
TRBV2	once	.	TRBJ2-7	CASSRTWVTRYEQYF	TGTGCCAGCAGCAGGACGTGGGTTACCCGCTACGAGCAGTACTTC
TRBV7-8	.	.	TRBJ1-2	CASSSNGSPGDGGYTF	TGTGCCAGCAGCTCCAATGGGTCCCCAGGGGACGGGGGCTACACCTTC
TRBV5-1	.	.	TRBJ1-4	CASSPGTTNEKLFF	TGCGCCAGCAGCCCCGGGACAACTAATGAAAAACTGTTTTTT
TRBV4-1	few	TRBD1	TRBJ2-1	CASSQDHYRQGNEQFF	TGCGCCAGCAGCCAAGATCACTATAGACAGGGGAATGAGCAGTTCTTC
TRBV19	.	.	TRBJ2-1	CASNSPGSSYNEQFF	TGTGCCAGTAATAGCCCAGGGAGCTCCTACAATGAGCAGTTCTTC
TRBV9	.	.	TRBJ1-1	CASSVGYRGGAFF	TGTGCCAGCAGCGTAGGATACCGAGGGGGAGCTTTCTTT
TRBV19	.	.	TRBJ2-1	CATNRGTSYNEQFF	TGTGCCACTAACCGCGGGACATCGTACAATGAGCAGTTCTTC
TRBV4-1	few	.	TRBJ1-2	CASSQADPYGYTF	TGCGCCAGCAGCCAAGCGGATCCGTATGGCTACACCTTC
TRBV15	.	.	TRBJ2-7	CATSSRGLSEQYF	TGTGCCACCAGCAGCAGGGGACTATCCGAGCAGTACTTC
TRBV5-3	.	TRBD2	TRBJ2-1	CARSPPPTSGVFEQFF	TGTGCCAGAAGCCCCCCCCCGACTAGCGGGGTATTCGAGCAGTTCTTC
TRBV7-2	.	.	TRBJ1-1	CASSLLEDTEAFF	TGTGCCAGCAGCTTATTGGAGGACACTGAAGCTTTCTTT
TRBV10-3	.	TRBD2	TRBJ2-3	CAISESGGESDTQYF	TGTGCCATCAGTGAGTCTGGGGGGGAATCAGATACGCAGTATTTT
TRBV2	.	.	TRBJ2-5	CASKVGPYMETQYF	TGTGCCAGCAAAGTCGGCCCATATATGGAAACCCAGTACTTC